These T cell receptor beta chains were read from a single sample in a study of blood T cells in healthy people across ages. TCRdb reanalysed the 5' RACE reads using MiXCR and keeps one entry per CDR3 protein. Of some 690,000 distinct CDR3 sequences listed, 22% are singletons. Sequencing was done on a sample of blood. These receptors were obtained from a man between 70 and 80 years old in good health. Both conserved end residues are part of each CDR3. Fields, in order: clone size, J gene, V gene, CDR3 protein. Expanded clones get a size class; other rows say once, few or many, or leave the size out.

>.|TRBJ2-2|TRBV27
CASSSQTRGELFF
>.|TRBJ2-5|TRBV30
CAWSDEGTQYF
>.|TRBJ1-1|TRBV6-5
CASSYLVTSEAFF
>.|TRBJ2-6|TRBV6-2/TRBV6-3
CASSVPYGSGANVLTF
>.|TRBJ2-3|TRBV24-1
CATSDTRITDTQYF
>.|TRBJ2-6|TRBV20-1
CSAPRSGLARAGANVLTF
>.|TRBJ1-2|TRBV29-1
CSVVGQGYGYTF
>many|TRBJ1-2|TRBV3-1
CASSRGQGGVYGYTF
>.|TRBJ2-5|TRBV6-1
CASRLGAQETQYF
>.|.|TRBV28
CASSTISGGPPTQYF
>few|TRBJ2-7|TRBV7-8
CASSRGVDIHEQYF
>many|TRBJ2-1|TRBV24-1
CATSDWGTSGSDEQFF
>few|TRBJ2-1|TRBV14
CASSHPGRALYNEQFF
>.|TRBJ1-1|TRBV10-3
CAISESGYHRAEAFF
>few|TRBJ2-4|TRBV19
CASSVLQGAENIQYF
>.|TRBJ2-6|TRBV5-1
CASSPQGRYSGANVLTF
>.|TRBJ2-3|TRBV7-9
CASSPIAGVGTDTQYF
>many|TRBJ1-2|TRBV7-9
CASSSPNYGYTF
>few|TRBJ1-2|TRBV29-1
CSVEGGDKTNYGYTF
>.|TRBJ1-1|TRBV11-1
CASSFDRGEAFF
>few|TRBJ2-1|TRBV25-1
CASSWARKSSYNEQFF
>.|TRBJ2-1|TRBV20-1
CKTTGRSYNEQFF
>.|TRBJ1-2|TRBV12-3/TRBV12-4
CASSRDRGLDGYTF
>.|TRBJ2-5|TRBV6-5
CARGMVETQYF
>few|TRBJ2-4|TRBV7-2
CASSQRTSGGGRNIQYF
>few|TRBJ2-2|TRBV6-4
CATRSGVAGTGELFF
>.|TRBJ2-1|TRBV20-1
CSARDAPGRPYNEQFF
>once|TRBJ1-1|TRBV24-1
CATSDWQGTEAFF
>few|TRBJ2-4|TRBV5-1
CASSFQPGLAGGPSKNIQYF
>.|TRBJ2-3|TRBV19
CASGRLGTDTQYF
>few|TRBJ2-6|TRBV18
CASSLTTESGANVLTF
>.|TRBJ1-2|TRBV9
CASSVDQPNYGYTF
>few|TRBJ2-5|TRBV18
CASSPPVQQETQYF
>.|TRBJ2-3|TRBV6-1
CASTPGVTDTQYF
>.|TRBJ1-1|TRBV6-6
CASTQMDRLTEAFF
>few|TRBJ1-4|TRBV12-3/TRBV12-4
CASTQGGRSTNEKLFF
>.|TRBJ1-6|TRBV12-3/TRBV12-4
CASSFLEGPLHF
>.|TRBJ1-3|TRBV7-2
CASSLVSQLLSGNTIYF
>.|TRBJ2-3|TRBV5-1
CAGSPDISTDTQYF
>.|TRBJ2-5|TRBV6-6
CASSYRSGRGETQYF
>few|TRBJ2-7|TRBV18
CASSPISGASGFSYEQYF
>.|TRBJ2-3|TRBV20-1
CSAGTSGSQADTQYF
>.|TRBJ1-2|TRBV12-3/TRBV12-4
CASSFRTSYGYTF
>few|TRBJ2-4|TRBV4-3
CASSSQRLPGDIQYF
>few|TRBJ1-4|TRBV20-1
CSAREGVGEKLFF
>once|TRBJ1-2|TRBV28
CASTSNPAVNYGYTF
>.|TRBJ2-3|TRBV20-1
CSALSQGGDTQYF
>.|.|TRBV6-2/TRBV6-3
CASSIAYEQYF
>.|TRBJ2-4|TRBV19
CASSPSQAVKNIQYF
>few|TRBJ2-5|TRBV4-3
CASSQSSIGTQYF
>.|.|TRBV11-2
CASSLDHRFYEQYF
>few|TRBJ2-7|TRBV19
CASSIERLSYEQYF
>few|TRBJ2-2|TRBV29-1
CSARTEPNTGELFF
>few|TRBJ1-5|TRBV20-1
CSAFGQGQGNQPQHF
>.|TRBJ2-1|TRBV6-2/TRBV6-3
CASSSQLELLAGGNEQFF
>.|.|TRBV20-1
CSAIIIWVAVETQYF
>few|TRBJ1-2|TRBV5-1
CASSPRTSYGYTF
>few|TRBJ2-3|TRBV20-1
CSASRRGGREDTQYF
>.|TRBJ1-2|TRBV5-1
CASSLDRGTSGYTF
>.|TRBJ1-5|TRBV24-1
CATSDAGRTAKSDQPQHF